The T cell receptor (beta chain) described here comes from a study of blood T cell repertoires in COVID-19. Study in general: There were acute and convalescent COVID-19 samples, and they came from the United States, Italy and Spain. From T cells, B-cell-depleted T cells, or PBMCs came the material, which was cDNA or gDNA.

Produced via immunoSEQ multiplex PCR; TCRdb's table is partial and in-frame only. The table lists approximately 98,000 clones, 65% to 80% of them singletons. With V trimmed by 2 bases and J by 5 bases, 5 bases remained unmatched. CDR3 length: 14 residues. Germline lookup yields CDR1 SNHLY and CDR2 FYNNEI. V and J are TRBV2 and TRBJ2-5; 7 bases agree with TRBD2. This TCR came from a woman aged 40 to 50 with acute or convalescent COVID-19. Sequenced sample: peripheral blood. This chain's CDR3 is CASSEQGSGETQYF. The CDR3 DNA reads as TGTGCCAGCAGTGAACAGGGTAGCGGGGAGACCCAGTACTTC.